This T cell receptor (beta chain) appears in the sequencing data of a study of blood T cell repertoires in COVID-19. Study-wide context: In each case, the material was cDNA or gDNA derived from T cells, B-cell-depleted T cells, or PBMCs.

The V gene's germline CDR1 is MNHEY and CDR2 SVGAGI. There are 14 residues in the CDR3. Trimming pared 10 bases from V and 5 bases from J, leaving 21 bases between. Only in-frame clones appear in the TCRdb table, and some are missing; sequencing was by immunoSEQ multiplex PCR. The data contain 140,000 or so clones, approximately 88% of them singletons. J is TRBJ2-7 and V is TRBV6-5; D might be TRBD1 (6 bases). The origin of this receptor is a man aged 55 to 70 with active or convalescent COVID-19. What was sequenced was peripheral blood. CDR3 DNA: TGTGCCACCCAGGAAACAGGGTATCCGAACGAGCAGTACTTC. Encoded protein: CATQETGYPNEQYF.